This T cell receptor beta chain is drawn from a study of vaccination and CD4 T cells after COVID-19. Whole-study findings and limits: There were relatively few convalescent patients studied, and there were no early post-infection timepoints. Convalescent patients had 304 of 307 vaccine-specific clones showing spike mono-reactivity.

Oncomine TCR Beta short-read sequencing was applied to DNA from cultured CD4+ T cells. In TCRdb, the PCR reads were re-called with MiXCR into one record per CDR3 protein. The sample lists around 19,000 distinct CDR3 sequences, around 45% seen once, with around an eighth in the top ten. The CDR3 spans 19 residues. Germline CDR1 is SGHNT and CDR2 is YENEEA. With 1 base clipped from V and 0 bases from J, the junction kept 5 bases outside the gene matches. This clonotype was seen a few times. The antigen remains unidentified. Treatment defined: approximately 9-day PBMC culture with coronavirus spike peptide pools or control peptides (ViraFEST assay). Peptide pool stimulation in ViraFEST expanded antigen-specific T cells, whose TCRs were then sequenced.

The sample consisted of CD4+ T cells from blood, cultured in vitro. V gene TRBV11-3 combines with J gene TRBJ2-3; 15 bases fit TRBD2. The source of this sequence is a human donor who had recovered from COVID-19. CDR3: CASSLGTSGREGSTDTQYF. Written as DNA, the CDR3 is TGTGCCAGCAGCTTAGGGACTAGCGGGAGGGAAGGGAGCACAGATACGCAGTATTTT.